This entry describes one T cell receptor (beta chain). Antigen: not known. These data belong to a study of B cell selection in AIRE deficiency. Original handling: Patients' conventional T cells yielded 110,000 or so distinct TCRbeta sequences; donors' around 1.3x10^5. Some clones are missing from TCRdb's copy, which holds only in-frame ones; the method was immunoSEQ multiplex PCR. V, J and clone size reflect that table, while D and trimming were determined from the DNA. Of roughly 25,000 clones listed, about 96% are singletons. The sorted conventional CD4 T cells were gated as CD4+CD127+. Study results and caveats: With only TCRbeta sequenced, less than 45% of shared healthy Treg sequences overlapped Tconv. CDR3s were shorter in shared Treg sequences, reflecting few non-templated nucleotide insertions. Of 3657 shared Treg TCRbeta sequences, about 32% were healthy-donor-only and around 8.6% patient-only.

The source of this sequence is a human donor with AIRE deficiency. The sequenced sample consisted of conventional CD4+ T cells sorted from PBMCs.

The CDR3 loop reads CASSEEGRTGLNEQYF. CDR3 nucleotide sequence: TGTGCCAGCAGTGAAGAGGGCAGGACAGGGCTTAACGAGCAGTACTTC. The V and J genes are TRBV6-1 and TRBJ2-7; 8 bases match TRBD1. The V segment lost 1 base and the J segment 5 bases; nucleotides outside the gene matches: 10. Per the germline V gene, CDR1 is MNHNS and CDR2 is SASEGT. The CDR3 is made up of 16 amino acids.